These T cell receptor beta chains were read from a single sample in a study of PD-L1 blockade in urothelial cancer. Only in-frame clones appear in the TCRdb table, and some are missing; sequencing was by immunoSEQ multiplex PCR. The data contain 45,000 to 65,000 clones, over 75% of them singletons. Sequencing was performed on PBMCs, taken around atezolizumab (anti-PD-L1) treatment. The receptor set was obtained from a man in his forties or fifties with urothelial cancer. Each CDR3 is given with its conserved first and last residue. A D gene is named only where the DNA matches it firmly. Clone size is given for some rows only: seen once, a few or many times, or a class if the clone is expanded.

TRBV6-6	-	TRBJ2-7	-	CATSYRESSYEQYF	TGTGCCACTTCGTACAGGGAGAGCTCCTACGAGCAGTACTTC
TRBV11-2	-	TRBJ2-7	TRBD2	CASSFTSGRSYEQYF	TGTGCCAGCAGCTTCACGAGCGGGAGGTCTTACGAGCAGTACTTC
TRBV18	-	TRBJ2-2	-	CASLTTGSGELFF	TGTGCCAGCCTAACAACAGGGTCCGGGGAGCTGTTTTTT
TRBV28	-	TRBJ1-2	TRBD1	CASSLRWQGDLYGYTF	TGTGCCAGCAGCCTGCGTTGGCAGGGGGATCTTTATGGCTACACCTTC
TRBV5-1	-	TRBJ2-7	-	CASSPTGRDTYEQYF	TGCGCCAGCAGCCCAACAGGGAGGGACACCTACGAGCAGTACTTC
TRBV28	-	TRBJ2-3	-	CASSSTTPSTDTQYF	TGTGCCAGCAGTTCGACAACACCCTCTACAGATACGCAGTATTTT
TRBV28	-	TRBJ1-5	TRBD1	CASSLYFGTGQQPQHF	TGTGCCAGCAGTTTATATTTCGGGACAGGGCAACAGCCCCAGCATTTT
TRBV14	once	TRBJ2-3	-	CASSQVTLAPLRADTQYF	TGTGCCAGCAGCCAAGTGACCCTAGCCCCCCTACGGGCGGATACGCAGTATTTT
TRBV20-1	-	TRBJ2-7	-	CSAPDIDEQYF	TGCAGTGCTCCCGACATCGACGAGCAGTACTTC
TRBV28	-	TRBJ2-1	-	CASEKYNEQFF	TGTGCCAGCGAGAAGTACAATGAGCAGTTCTTC
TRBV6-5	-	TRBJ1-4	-	CASSTPREGNEKLFF	TGTGCCAGCAGTACACCCAGGGAGGGAAACGAAAAACTGTTTTTT
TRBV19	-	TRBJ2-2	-	CASSRNRADTGELFF	TGTGCCAGTAGTCGTAACAGGGCCGACACCGGGGAGCTGTTTTTT
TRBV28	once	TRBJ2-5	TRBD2	CASSLGVLAGGRTQYF	TGTGCCAGCAGTTTGGGTGTGCTAGCGGGAGGCCGGACCCAGTACTTC
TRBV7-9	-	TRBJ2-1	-	CASSFGGGPRGDRNEQFF	TGTGCCAGCAGCTTTGGGGGGGGGCCTCGGGGAGACCGCAATGAGCAGTTCTTC